A selection of T cell receptor beta chains follows, all from one sample in a study of blood T cell repertoires in COVID-19. The repertoire was sequenced with immunoSEQ multiplex PCR; TCRdb's copy has only in-frame clones and lacks some. The sample has 150,000 or so clones, around 80% seen once. The sample comprised PBMCs or T cells enriched from blood (not recorded which). These receptors originate from a man in his forties or fifties who had recovered from COVID-19. Both conserved end residues are part of each CDR3. Fields, in order: D gene, J gene, V gene, clone size, CDR3 protein, CDR3 DNA. A D gene is named only where the DNA matches it firmly. Clone size is not always given. Where it is, it says once, few, many or a class for expanded clones.

d_gene: TRBD2
j_gene: TRBJ2-1
v_gene: TRBV19
abundance: NA
CDR3aa: CASSSSGGRYNEQFF
CDR3nt: TGTGCCAGTAGTTCTAGCGGGGGTCGGTACAATGAGCAGTTCTTC

d_gene: NA
j_gene: TRBJ1-4
v_gene: TRBV5-1
abundance: NA
CDR3aa: CASSSSRRAEKLFF
CDR3nt: TGCGCCAGCAGCTCTTCCCGCAGGGCGGAAAAACTGTTTTTT

d_gene: TRBD2
j_gene: TRBJ2-7
v_gene: TRBV6-5
abundance: NA
CDR3aa: CASGPTGVAGYEQYF
CDR3nt: TGTGCCAGCGGCCCCACGGGGGTAGCGGGATACGAGCAGTACTTC

d_gene: NA
j_gene: TRBJ1-1
v_gene: TRBV19
abundance: NA
CDR3aa: CASSTPRGGSDTEAFF
CDR3nt: TGTGCCAGTAGTACACCCCGGGGAGGGTCGGACACTGAAGCTTTCTTT

d_gene: TRBD1
j_gene: TRBJ1-2
v_gene: TRBV11-2
abundance: NA
CDR3aa: CASSVDRGYGYTF
CDR3nt: TGTGCCAGCAGCGTCGACAGGGGCTATGGCTACACCTTC

d_gene: TRBD2
j_gene: TRBJ2-1
v_gene: TRBV3-1/TRBV3-2
abundance: NA
CDR3aa: CASSPASSAGGVRFF
CDR3nt: TGTGCCAGCAGCCCCGCGAGCAGTGCGGGAGGCGTTCGGTTCTTC

d_gene: TRBD1
j_gene: TRBJ1-2
v_gene: TRBV28
abundance: NA
CDR3aa: CASSSQGALGGYTF
CDR3nt: TGTGCCAGCAGTTCCCAGGGGGCCCTGGGGGGCTACACCTTC

d_gene: TRBD2
j_gene: TRBJ2-1
v_gene: TRBV7-9
abundance: few
CDR3aa: CASSPGSREGFF
CDR3nt: TGTGCCAGCAGCCCAGGGTCTCGGGAGGGGTTCTTC

d_gene: TRBD1
j_gene: TRBJ1-2
v_gene: TRBV24-1
abundance: NA
CDR3aa: CATSEGDRVAGYTF
CDR3nt: TGTGCCACCAGTGAGGGGGACAGGGTGGCTGGCTACACCTTC

d_gene: TRBD2
j_gene: TRBJ2-7
v_gene: TRBV3-1/TRBV3-2
abundance: NA
CDR3aa: CASSLGLDYEQYF
CDR3nt: TGTGCCAGCAGCCTCGGACTAGACTACGAGCAGTACTTC

d_gene: NA
j_gene: TRBJ2-7
v_gene: TRBV5-8
abundance: NA
CDR3aa: CASSLGGYEQYF
CDR3nt: TGTGCCAGCAGCTTGGGCGGTTACGAGCAGTACTTC

d_gene: NA
j_gene: TRBJ1-1
v_gene: TRBV11-2
abundance: few
CDR3aa: CASSPMGARTEAFF
CDR3nt: TGTGCCAGCAGCCCCATGGGGGCGAGGACTGAAGCTTTCTTT

d_gene: NA
j_gene: TRBJ1-1
v_gene: TRBV6-5
abundance: NA
CDR3aa: CASRRVMNTEAFF
CDR3nt: TGTGCCAGCAGGCGGGTAATGAACACTGAAGCTTTCTTT

d_gene: NA
j_gene: TRBJ1-1
v_gene: TRBV30
abundance: NA
CDR3aa: CAWSVPGRTEAFF
CDR3nt: TGTGCCTGGAGTGTGCCGGGAAGGACTGAAGCTTTCTTT

d_gene: NA
j_gene: TRBJ2-3
v_gene: TRBV6-6
abundance: few
CDR3aa: CASSLGTRLTDTQYF
CDR3nt: TGTGCCAGCAGTCTCGGGACTCGGCTCACAGATACGCAGTATTTT

d_gene: NA
j_gene: TRBJ2-5
v_gene: TRBV12-3/TRBV12-4
abundance: NA
CDR3aa: CASSPALAQTQYF
CDR3nt: TGTGCCAGCAGCCCCGCCCTGGCACAGACCCAGTACTTC

d_gene: NA
j_gene: TRBJ1-3
v_gene: TRBV18
abundance: NA
CDR3aa: CASSPRDIAGNTIYF
CDR3nt: TGTGCCAGCTCACCCCGGGATATAGCTGGAAACACCATATATTTT

d_gene: TRBD2
j_gene: TRBJ2-5
v_gene: TRBV5-6
abundance: NA
CDR3aa: CASSIPGREVGETQYF
CDR3nt: TGTGCCAGCAGCATCCCTGGCCGGGAGGTCGGGGAGACCCAGTACTTC

d_gene: TRBD2
j_gene: TRBJ2-1
v_gene: TRBV5-1
abundance: NA
CDR3aa: CASSTSGGTYNEQFF
CDR3nt: TGCGCCAGCAGCACTAGCGGGGGGACCTACAATGAGCAGTTCTTC

d_gene: NA
j_gene: TRBJ1-1
v_gene: TRBV6-6
abundance: NA
CDR3aa: CASSPGTWAFF
CDR3nt: TGTGCCAGCAGCCCGGGGACATGGGCTTTCTTT

d_gene: NA
j_gene: TRBJ1-5
v_gene: TRBV9
abundance: NA
CDR3aa: CASSLEGGNQPQHF
CDR3nt: TGTGCCAGCAGCTTGGAGGGAGGCAATCAGCCCCAGCATTTT

d_gene: NA
j_gene: TRBJ1-1
v_gene: TRBV28
abundance: NA
CDR3aa: CASSPATARGNAEAFF
CDR3nt: TGTGCCAGCAGTCCAGCAACAGCCAGGGGCAACGCTGAAGCTTTCTTT

d_gene: TRBD1
j_gene: TRBJ2-7
v_gene: TRBV5-4
abundance: NA
CDR3aa: CASSSPRQGGIYEQYF
CDR3nt: TGTGCCAGCAGCTCCCCTCGACAGGGGGGAATATACGAGCAGTACTTC

d_gene: NA
j_gene: TRBJ2-5
v_gene: TRBV28
abundance: NA
CDR3aa: CASSLLQEETQYF
CDR3nt: TGTGCCAGCAGTTTATTACAGGAAGAGACCCAGTACTTC

d_gene: NA
j_gene: TRBJ1-1
v_gene: TRBV7-2
abundance: NA
CDR3aa: CASSLGPGNTEAFF
CDR3nt: TGTGCCAGCAGCTTAGGGCCGGGGAACACTGAAGCTTTCTTT

d_gene: NA
j_gene: TRBJ1-2
v_gene: TRBV19
abundance: NA
CDR3aa: CASNGGDNYGYTF
CDR3nt: TGTGCCAGTAACGGCGGAGATAACTATGGCTACACCTTC

d_gene: TRBD1
j_gene: TRBJ1-6
v_gene: TRBV19
abundance: NA
CDR3aa: CASSKRTGTANSPLHF
CDR3nt: TGTGCCAGTAGTAAAAGGACGGGGACAGCTAATTCACCCCTCCACTTT

d_gene: TRBD1
j_gene: TRBJ1-6
v_gene: TRBV2
abundance: NA
CDR3aa: CASRGEGASSPLHF
CDR3nt: TGTGCCAGCAGGGGCGAGGGGGCGAGTTCACCCCTCCACTTT

d_gene: TRBD1
j_gene: TRBJ1-5
v_gene: TRBV18
abundance: NA
CDR3aa: CASSPEQGPNQPQHF
CDR3nt: TGTGCCAGCTCACCTGAACAGGGGCCCAATCAGCCCCAGCATTTT

d_gene: NA
j_gene: TRBJ1-6
v_gene: TRBV28
abundance: NA
CDR3aa: CASSPRQYNSPLHF
CDR3nt: TGTGCCAGCAGTCCGCGACAGTATAATTCACCCCTCCACTTT

d_gene: TRBD1
j_gene: TRBJ1-2
v_gene: TRBV29-1
abundance: once
CDR3aa: CSVEMVEGARYGYTF
CDR3nt: TGCAGCGTTGAAATGGTGGAGGGGGCGCGTTATGGCTACACCTTC

d_gene: NA
j_gene: TRBJ2-1
v_gene: TRBV29-1
abundance: NA
CDR3aa: CSVRRDVDEQFF
CDR3nt: TGCAGCGTTAGACGGGATGTGGATGAGCAGTTCTTC

d_gene: NA
j_gene: TRBJ1-3
v_gene: TRBV11-2
abundance: NA
CDR3aa: CASSQTSGNSGNTIYF
CDR3nt: TGTGCCAGCAGCCAAACCTCGGGGAACTCTGGAAACACCATATATTTT

d_gene: TRBD1
j_gene: TRBJ2-1
v_gene: TRBV11-3
abundance: NA
CDR3aa: CASSSGQDNEQFF
CDR3nt: TGTGCCAGCAGCTCGGGACAGGATAATGAGCAGTTCTTC

d_gene: NA
j_gene: TRBJ2-5
v_gene: TRBV25-1
abundance: NA
CDR3aa: CASSELGGLGYQETQYF
CDR3nt: TGTGCCAGCAGTGAATTGGGGGGGCTAGGGTACCAAGAGACCCAGTACTTC

d_gene: NA
j_gene: TRBJ2-7
v_gene: TRBV2
abundance: NA
CDR3aa: CASTLDRRSALEQYF
CDR3nt: TGTGCCAGCACCCTCGACAGGCGCTCCGCTCTCGAGCAGTACTTC

d_gene: TRBD2
j_gene: TRBJ2-5
v_gene: TRBV9
abundance: NA
CDR3aa: CASSVGLAGGRETQYF
CDR3nt: TGTGCCAGCAGCGTGGGACTAGCGGGGGGGCGAGAGACCCAGTACTTC

d_gene: NA
j_gene: TRBJ1-3
v_gene: TRBV2
abundance: NA
CDR3aa: CASTQSPRRKSSGNTIYF
CDR3nt: TGTGCCAGCACTCAAAGCCCCCGCAGGAAAAGCTCTGGAAACACCATATATTTT

d_gene: NA
j_gene: TRBJ1-2
v_gene: TRBV5-1
abundance: few
CDR3aa: CASSLGQDYGYTF
CDR3nt: TGCGCCAGCAGCTTGGGGCAGGACTATGGCTACACCTTC

d_gene: TRBD2
j_gene: TRBJ2-7
v_gene: TRBV5-1
abundance: NA
CDR3aa: CASKERAGGLYEQYF
CDR3nt: TGCGCCAGCAAGGAGAGGGCGGGGGGACTTTACGAGCAGTACTTC